The source of this TCR beta chain is a study of blood T cell repertoires in COVID-19. Sequencing used immunoSEQ multiplex PCR; TCRdb keeps in-frame clones, though not all of them. The sample has tens of thousands of clones, roughly nine tenths seen once. Germline V gene sequence: CDR1 SGDLS, CDR2 YYNGEE. The CDR3 spans 14 residues. Between the trimmed V and J ends, which lost 0 bases and 1 base, there was a span of 8 bases. The Seattle site enrolled patients during active infection and followed them longitudinally. The chain uses TRBV9 and TRBJ2-7; TRBD2 might be the D (5 bases). Sequenced input: peripheral blood. The receptor's source is a man aged 50 or older with COVID-19, enrolled during active disease. The chain's CDR3 is CASSVGGWSYEQYF. The CDR3 bases are TGTGCCAGCAGCGTAGGCGGGTGGTCCTACGAGCAGTACTTC.